These 14 T cell receptor beta chains came from one sample sequenced in a study of T cells in Graves' hyperthyroidism and ophthalmopathy. Template material for amplifying TCR beta CDR3 regions consisted of RNA transcripts. RT-PCR in the first round (using the HTBI primer set) targeted the TCR CDR3. Via MiXCR, TCRdb re-called the multiplex PCR reads, giving one row per CDR3 protein. The sample records fewer than 300,000 distinct CDR3 sequences, nearly 15% being singletons. Input material: blood. Every receptor here comes from a woman between 45 and 65 years old with Graves' hyperthyroidism that later progressed to Graves' ophthalmopathy.

This clonotype was seen ten or more times. V usage is TRBV27 and J usage is TRBJ2-7; possible D gene TRBD1, 5 bases. Germline loops: CDR1 MNHEY, CDR2 SMNVEV (reference sequence). CDR3 length: 15 residues. V gave up 10 bases and J gave up 1 base, with 20 bases separating them. The chain's CDR3 is CATSSRAGISYEQYF. The CDR3 nucleotides read TGTGCCACCAGCAGTAGGGCAGGGATATCCTACGAGCAGTACTTC.

This clonotype was found a few times. J is TRBJ1-1 and V is TRBV7-9, with D possibly being TRBD1 (6 bases). V lost 5 bases, J lost 6 bases, and 7 bases lay in between. Germline assignment: CDR1 SEHNR and CDR2 FQNEAQ (reference sequence). The CDR3 sequence is 11 residues long. This chain's CDR3 is CASSRTAEAFF. DNA of the CDR3: TGTGCCAGCAGCAGGACAGCTGAAGCTTTCTTT.

J is TRBJ1-2 and V is TRBV28; D gene ambiguous. V was shortened by 1 base and J by 2 bases, with 8 bases between the two germline ends. The germline CDR1 and CDR2 sequences are MDHEN and SYDVKM. This CDR3 is 14 amino acids long. The CDR3 is CASSLYGENYGYTF. DNA of the CDR3: TGTGCCAGCAGTTTATATGGGGAAAACTATGGCTACACCTTC.

The CDR3 here is CSAPPASGSGTLEQFF. CDR3 nucleotide sequence: TGCAGTGCCCCCCCCGCTAGCGGGAGCGGGACACTTGAGCAGTTCTTC. The rearrangement joins TRBV20-1 to TRBJ2-1; TRBD2 matches 10 bases. The ends lost 6 bases at V and 9 bases at J; junction bases unmatched: 17. In germline, CDR1 is DFQATT, CDR2 SNEGSKA (reference sequence). This CDR3 comprises 16 residues.

This clonotype was seen a few times. A single base separates this from a much larger clone, so it may be a read error. This chain joins TRBV6-1 and TRBJ1-5; a weak D match, TRBD1 (6 bases). V was shortened by 4 bases and J by 4 bases, with 8 bases between the two germline ends. The CDR3 runs to 13 residues. The germline gives CDR1 MNHNS, CDR2 SASEGT. CDR3 loop: CASSVQGNQPQHF. CDR3 sequence (DNA): TGTGCCAGCAGTGTACAGGGAAATCAGCCCCAGCATTTT.

This clonotype was seen at least ten times. For the CDR3, the DNA is TGTGCCTGGAGTGTACCCTTCTCCTACGAGCAGTACTTC. It codes for CAWSVPFSYEQYF. This chain connects TRBV30 to TRBJ2-7; D remains unclear. Germline CDR1 reads GTSNPN; CDR2 reads SVGIG (reference sequence). CDR3 length: 13 residues. V lost 0 bases to trimming and J lost 0 bases, with 6 bases between them.

This clonotype was observed a handful of times. The V and J genes are TRBV19 and TRBJ1-1; unclear D gene. Trimming removed 5 bases at V and 6 bases at J, with 10 bases between. The CDR3 is 12 residues long. Germline lookup yields CDR1 LNHDA and CDR2 SQIVND (reference sequence). As DNA, the CDR3 is TGTGCCAGTAGTGTCCGGCGGGCTGAAGCTTTCTTT. Encoded protein: CASSVRRAEAFF.

In regard to this clonotype: This sequence may be a read error, since a much larger clone differs from it by one base. The CDR3 does not close with the conserved phenylalanine or tryptophan, likely indicating a read error. The chain recombines TRBV10-3 with TRBJ1-2, with D hard to call. Trimming removed 9 bases from V and 0 bases from J, with 17 bases in between. Germline V gives CDR1 ENHRY, CDR2 SYGVKD. The CDR3 is 15 amino acids. DNA for the CDR3: TGTGCCATTAAGGTCACAGCACTAGCTAACTATGGCTACACCTTA. It yields the protein CAIKVTALANYGYTL.

At least ten counts were recorded for this clonotype. The rearrangement links TRBV3-1 to TRBJ2-1; D gene unclear. This CDR3 is 14 amino acids long. CDR1 LGHDT and CDR2 YNNKEL come from the germline V gene (reference sequence). Deletions cut 0 bases from V and 6 bases from J, with 9 bases between. The CDR3, as DNA: TGTGCCAGCAGCCAAGAAATACGGATCAATGAGCAGTTCTTC. Its protein product is CASSQEIRINEQFF.

J is TRBJ2-7 and V is TRBV5-1; TRBD2 matches 10 bases. The CDR3 covers 15 residues. V was pared by 4 bases and J by 4 bases, with 8 bases of the junction left unmatched. Germline V gives CDR1 SGHRS, CDR2 YFSETQ. CDR3 amino acids: CASSRTSGETYEQYF. As DNA, the CDR3 is TGCGCCAGCAGCCGAACTAGCGGGGAAACTTACGAGCAGTACTTC.

As regards this clonotype: One base away lies a much larger clone, so this may be a sequencing read error. V usage is TRBV5-5 and J usage is TRBJ2-2; D is perhaps TRBD2 (5 bases). The CDR3 is made up of 12 amino acids. The V gene's germline CDR1 is SGHKS and CDR2 YYEKEE (reference sequence). V was shortened by 4 bases and J by 9 bases, with 10 bases between the two germline ends. The CDR3 DNA reads as TGTGCCAGCAGCACGGGAACCTGGGAGCTGTTTTTT. This translates into CASSTGTWELFF. Full variable domain (outside the CDR3, taken from reference TRBV5-5 and TRBJ2-2): DAGVTQSPTHLIKTRGQQVTLRCSPISGHKSVSWYQQVLGQGPQFIFQYYEKEERGRGNFPDRFSARQFPNYSSELNVNALLLGDSALYLCASSTGTWELFFGEGSRLTVL.

Ten or more counts support this clonotype. The V call is TRBV20-1, the J call TRBJ2-4, with D possibly being TRBD2 (6 bases). The germline V gene encodes CDR1 DFQATT and CDR2 SNEGSKA (reference sequence). The CDR3 sequence is 16 residues long. With 3 bases removed from V and 0 bases from J, the gap between germline ends came to 15 bases. The CDR3 here is CSASPLTGLAKNIQYF. The DNA of the CDR3 is TGCAGTGCTAGTCCCCTGACGGGACTAGCCAAAAACATTCAGTACTTC.

The chain is built from TRBV12-3 or TRBV12-4 and TRBJ1-1; TRBD1 agrees at 8 bases. There are 15 residues in the CDR3. The V and J ends lost 5 bases and 6 bases, in that order; junction bases with no gene match: 11. The chain's CDR3 is CASSRAMGQAPEAFF. The CDR3 nucleotides read TGTGCCAGCAGTCGAGCCATGGGACAGGCCCCTGAAGCTTTCTTT.

This clonotype was recorded at least ten times. The J gene is TRBJ2-1, the V gene TRBV2, with D possibly matching TRBD1 (5 bases). The CDR3 is 13 amino acids. Germline assignment: CDR1 SNHLY and CDR2 FYNNEI. V dropped 7 bases and J dropped 8 bases, with 15 bases sitting between them. CDR3 protein: CASKPGRLDEQFF. Here the CDR3 DNA reads TGTGCCAGCAAACCAGGGCGGCTCGATGAGCAGTTCTTC.